A selection of T cell receptor beta chains follows, all from one sample in a study of ipilimumab plus nivolumab after autologous stem cell transplantation. Data came from immunoSEQ multiplex PCR; TCRdb stores just in-frame clones and leaves some out. The sample lists 12,000 or so clones, around 70% occurring once. Sequenced here: PBMCs, sampled in a trial of ipilimumab plus nivolumab as post-transplant consolidation. These TCRs come from a male donor with diffuse large B-cell lymphoma. The CDR3 runs from the conserved cysteine through the conserved F or W. A D gene is named only where the DNA matches it firmly. The size field is filled for only some rows; it gives once, few, many or a size class.

d_call | j_call | clone_size | v_call | cdr3_aa | cdr3_nt
- | TRBJ1-2 | - | TRBV10-3 | CAISDLITNYGYTF | TGTGCCATCAGTGACCTAATAACTAACTATGGCTACACCTTC
- | TRBJ2-3 | - | TRBV11-1 | CASSLAASSDTQYF | TGTGCCAGCAGCTTAGCGGCTAGCTCAGATACGCAGTATTTT
- | TRBJ2-3 | - | TRBV5-4 | CASSLGLSYDTQYF | TGTGCCAGCAGCTTGGGACTATCCTACGATACGCAGTATTTT
TRBD2 | TRBJ2-3 | - | TRBV9 | CASSPGGLTDTQYF | TGTGCCAGCAGCCCGGGGGGACTCACAGATACGCAGTATTTT
- | TRBJ2-5 | - | TRBV6-1 | CASSEIWAGETQYF | TGTGCCAGCAGTGAAATTTGGGCCGGGGAGACCCAGTACTTC
- | TRBJ2-3 | few | TRBV9 | CASSVDVRTTLTNTQYF | TGTGCCAGCAGCGTAGACGTTCGGACTACCCTGACAAATACGCAGTATTTT
TRBD2 | TRBJ2-7 | - | TRBV5-1 | CASSLTRLAGPYEQYF | TGCGCCAGCAGCTTAACCAGACTAGCGGGGCCCTACGAGCAGTACTTC
- | TRBJ2-5 | - | TRBV5-4 | CASSMWGTEETQYF | TGTGCCAGCAGCATGTGGGGGACGGAAGAGACCCAGTACTTC
TRBD1 | TRBJ1-1 | - | TRBV4-3 | CASSQTGQGYTEAFF | TGCGCCAGCAGCCAAACGGGACAGGGATACACTGAAGCTTTCTTT
- | TRBJ2-7 | medium-sized | TRBV19 | CASSIRTSYEQYF | TGTGCCAGTAGTATCAGGACTTCCTACGAGCAGTACTTC
- | TRBJ2-5 | - | TRBV11-3 | CASSLAAGGQETQYF | TGTGCCAGCAGCTTAGCGGCAGGGGGGCAAGAGACCCAGTACTTC
- | TRBJ1-3 | - | TRBV11-2 | CASTLINTIYF | TGTGCCAGCACCCTCATTAACACCATATATTTT
- | TRBJ2-1 | - | TRBV4-1 | CASSQDIQLHEQFF | TGCGCCAGCAGCCAAGATATCCAGCTACATGAGCAGTTCTTC
TRBD1 | TRBJ2-7 | - | TRBV30 | CAWSVLWTGGNEQYF | TGTGCCTGGAGTGTACTCTGGACAGGGGGCAACGAGCAGTACTTC
- | TRBJ2-3 | - | TRBV29-1 | CSVLWPGYSGDTQYF | TGCAGCGTCCTCTGGCCAGGGTATAGTGGAGATACGCAGTATTTT
- | TRBJ2-2 | - | TRBV19 | CASSPASDTGELFF | TGTGCCAGTTCCCCGGCTAGCGACACCGGGGAGCTGTTTTTT
- | TRBJ2-3 | - | TRBV6-1 | CASWGRTDTQYF | TGTGCCTCCTGGGGTCGCACAGATACGCAGTATTTT
TRBD2 | TRBJ2-1 | once | TRBV9 | CASNGGGLNEQFF | TGTGCCAGCAATGGCGGGGGGTTGAATGAGCAGTTCTTC
- | TRBJ2-7 | - | TRBV7-2 | CASSLEGVRRAYEQYF | TGTGCCAGCAGCTTGGAGGGGGTGCGACGGGCCTACGAGCAGTACTTC
- | TRBJ2-2 | - | TRBV7-6 | CASSSQAGQNTGELFF | TGTGCCAGCAGCTCCCAGGCGGGACAGAACACCGGGGAGCTGTTTTTT
- | TRBJ2-7 | - | TRBV29-1 | CSVGTSYEQYF | TGCAGCGTAGGGACCTCCTACGAGCAGTACTTC
- | TRBJ1-2 | - | TRBV7-9 | CASSHYRNGGIPIYGYTF | TGTGCCAGCAGCCACTACAGGAATGGGGGGATCCCTATCTATGGCTACACCTTC
- | TRBJ2-7 | - | TRBV6-5 | CASSYTREFGYEQYF | TGTGCCAGCAGTTATACCCGGGAGTTTGGATACGAGCAGTACTTC
- | TRBJ1-1 | once | TRBV15 | CATSTLERVVSEAFF | TGTGCCACCAGCACCCTGGAAAGGGTAGTTTCGGAAGCTTTCTTT
- | TRBJ1-2 | - | TRBV5-1 | CASSLTGHKYGYTF | TGCGCCAGCAGCTTGACAGGGCATAAGTATGGCTACACCTTC
- | TRBJ2-7 | - | TRBV5-1 | CASSFSGGLVEQYF | TGCGCCAGCAGCTTCTCCGGGGGGCTTGTCGAGCAGTACTTC
- | TRBJ1-2 | - | TRBV25-1 | CAIQGSSGGYTF | TGTGCCATCCAGGGGTCTTCGGGTGGCTACACCTTC
- | TRBJ1-1 | medium-sized | TRBV2 | CASSELGPWNTEAFF | TGTGCCAGCAGTGAACTAGGCCCCTGGAACACTGAAGCTTTCTTT
TRBD1 | TRBJ2-7 | - | TRBV2 | CASSWGQGIYEQYF | TGTGCCAGCAGTTGGGGACAGGGAATCTACGAGCAGTACTTC
- | TRBJ1-5 | - | TRBV7-8 | CASSLGPGQGSPQPQHF | TGTGCCAGCAGCTTAGGCCCAGGGCAGGGCTCACCTCAGCCCCAGCATTTT
TRBD2 | TRBJ2-3 | - | TRBV7-3 | CASSQYGLAGGKGGPQYF | TGTGCCAGCAGCCAATACGGACTAGCGGGAGGAAAAGGGGGTCCGCAGTATTTT